The clone carrying this TCR beta chain was observed at least ten times. Its antigen is unidentified. This sample stems from a study of neurological immune-mediated disorders. On the study more broadly: Multiple sclerosis patients numbered some 35, of whom about 30 were relapsing-remitting and 3 secondary progressive. Whole-study findings and limits: CDR3 amino acid sequences found in expanded clones were never shared across subjects, suggesting private repertoires in all groups. HTLV-1-associated myelopathy showed the most TCR clonal expansion; multiple sclerosis the least, below healthy controls.

With 10-nucleotide random UMIs, 5'RACE was used to make the cDNA. TCRdb analysed the 5' RACE reads with MiXCR anew, one entry per CDR3 protein. The sample lists approximately 59,000 distinct CDR3 sequences, about 5.2% occurring once. The V gene's germline CDR1 is SGHVS and CDR2 FQNEAQ. Unmatched junction bases numbered 7, after V lost 4 bases and J lost 10 bases. This CDR3 contains 14 residues. This TCR derives from a human donor with multiple sclerosis. The donor label of this sample is uncertain. The rearrangement links TRBV7-8 to TRBJ1-6; 7 bases agree with TRBD1. The sample taken for sequencing was PBMCs. The CDR3: CASSYRGGNSPLHF. For the CDR3, the DNA is TGTGCCAGCAGCTACAGGGGAGGAAACTCACCCCTCCACTTT.